This T cell receptor beta chain stems from a study of neurological immune-mediated disorders. Study observations and caveats: None of the CDR3 amino acid sequences in expanded clones turned up in more than one subject, which points to private repertoires in all groups. Multiple sclerosis, the disease with the least TCR clonal expansion, fell below healthy controls, whereas HTLV-1-associated myelopathy showed the most.

Trimming removed 7 bases at V and 3 bases at J, with 19 bases between. The length of the CDR3 is 15 residues. This clonotype has ten or more counts. Its antigen is not known. The authors made cDNA by 5'RACE with 10-nucleotide random UMIs. One entry per CDR3 protein, called by TCRdb with MiXCR from the 5' RACE reads. The table has about 59,000 distinct CDR3 sequences, roughly an eighth seen once. The rearrangement joins TRBV12-3 or TRBV12-4 to TRBJ2-7; D may be TRBD1 (7 bases). The receptor was isolated from a woman in her sixties with HTLV-1-associated myelopathy (HAM/TSP). Specimen: PBMCs. DNA for the CDR3: TGTGCCAGCACCCTCCAGGGGGGTATCGGCTACGAGCAGTACTTC. Its translation is CASTLQGGIGYEQYF.